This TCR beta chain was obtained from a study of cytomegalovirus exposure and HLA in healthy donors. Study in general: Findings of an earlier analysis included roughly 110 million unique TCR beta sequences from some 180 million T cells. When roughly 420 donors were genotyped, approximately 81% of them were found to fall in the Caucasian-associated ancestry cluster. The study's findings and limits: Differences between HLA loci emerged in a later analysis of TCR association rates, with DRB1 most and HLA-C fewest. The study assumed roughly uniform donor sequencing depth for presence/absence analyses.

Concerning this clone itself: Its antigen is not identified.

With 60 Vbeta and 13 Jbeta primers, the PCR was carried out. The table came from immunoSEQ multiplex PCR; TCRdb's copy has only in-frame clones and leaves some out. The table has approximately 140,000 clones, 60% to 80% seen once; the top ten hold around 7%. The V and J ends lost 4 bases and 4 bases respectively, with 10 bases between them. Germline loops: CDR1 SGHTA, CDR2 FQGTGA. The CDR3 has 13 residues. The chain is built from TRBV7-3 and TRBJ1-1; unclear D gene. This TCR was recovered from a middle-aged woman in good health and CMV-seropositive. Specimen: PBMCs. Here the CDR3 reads CASSSRGVTEAFF. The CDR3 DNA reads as TGTGCCAGCAGCTCTCGCGGGGTCACTGAAGCTTTCTTT.